The 15 T cell receptor beta chains given below trace back to one sample, sequenced in a study of T cell changes during pregnancy in multiple sclerosis. The table came from immunoSEQ multiplex PCR; TCRdb's copy has only in-frame clones and leaves some out. The sample has tens of thousands of clones, roughly 89% seen once. The sample in question was CD8+ T cells from peripheral blood mononuclear cells, obtained in the second trimester of pregnancy. The receptor set was obtained from a female donor with multiple sclerosis, enrolled in a pregnancy study.

The chain's CDR3 is CASSEPGTVNTEAFF. CDR3 coding DNA: TGTGCCAGCAGCGAACCGGGGACAGTGAACACTGAAGCTTTCTTT. This sequence joins TRBV9 and TRBJ1-1; 7 bases agree with TRBD1. V gave up 3 bases and J gave up 0 bases; unmatched junction bases: 5. In germline, CDR1 is SGDLS, CDR2 YYNGEE. The length of the CDR3 is 15 residues.

This chain connects TRBV27 to TRBJ1-1; maybe TRBD1 (5 bases). This CDR3 has 14 residues. CDR1 is MNHEY, CDR2 SMNVEV, per germline (reference sequence). V lost 5 bases and J lost 5, with 15 bases in between. The CDR3 coding sequence is TGTGCCAGCAGTCCCCGGACACTGGCAACTGAAGCTTTCTTT. Translating gives CASSPRTLATEAFF.

The chain has TRBV6-1 and TRBJ2-7; D is uncertain. Germline lookup yields CDR1 MNHNS and CDR2 SASEGT. V lost 3 bases and J lost 4, with 4 bases in between. The CDR3 totals 11 residues. CDR3 sequence (DNA): TGTGCCAGCAGTGAGGCTTACGAGCAGTACTTC. This codes for CASSEAYEQYF.

The chain is built from TRBV7-2 and TRBJ2-7, with 7 bases lining up with TRBD1. V was clipped by 3 bases and J by 3 bases; unmatched bases: 2. Germline CDR1 and CDR2: SGHTA and FQGNSA. The CDR3 spans 13 residues. The CDR3: CASSLGTVYEQYF. CDR3 DNA: TGTGCCAGCAGCTTGGGGACAGTCTACGAGCAGTACTTC.

This clone came up a few times. This chain uses TRBV4-1 with TRBJ2-2; D uncertain. Between the trimmed V and J ends, which lost 0 bases and 7 bases, there was a span of 9 bases. The V gene's germline CDR1 is MGHRA and CDR2 YSYEKL. This CDR3 has 14 amino acids. The CDR3 DNA reads as TGCGCCAGCAGCCAAGATAGACTTCGCGGGGAGCTGTTTTTT. Translation gives CASSQDRLRGELFF.

The chain combines TRBV2 with TRBJ2-7; D not resolved. CDR1 SNHLY and CDR2 FYNNEI come from the germline V gene. Trimming removed 10 bases at V and 1 base at J, with 17 bases between. This CDR3 is 14 amino acids long. The CDR3, as DNA: TGTGCCATAGCTAGTTCCCTATCATCCTACGAGCAGTACTTC. Translating it yields CAIASSLSSYEQYF.

This chain joins TRBV11-2 and TRBJ1-2, with 9 nucleotides matching TRBD1. Germline V gene sequence: CDR1 SGHAT, CDR2 FQNNGV. The CDR3 spans 13 residues. V shed 3 bases and J 6 bases; nucleotides not matched to a gene: 2. The CDR3 spells CASSFTGGHGYTF. The DNA for the CDR3 is TGTGCCAGCAGCTTCACAGGGGGCCATGGCTACACCTTC.

The V gene is TRBV2, the J gene TRBJ1-3; 7 bases line up with TRBD1. The CDR3 is 17 residues long. Germline V gene sequence: CDR1 SNHLY, CDR2 FYNNEI. V was pared by 4 bases and J by 3 bases, with 12 bases of the junction left unmatched. CDR3 residues: CASSAYKQGIFGNTIYF. The CDR3, as DNA: TGTGCCAGCAGTGCCTACAAACAGGGGATCTTTGGAAACACCATATATTTT. The full variable domain, completed using reference TRBV2 and TRBJ1-3, is EPEVTQTPSHQVTQMGQEVILRCVPISNHLYFYWYRQILGQKVEFLVSFYNNEISEKSEIFDDQFSVERPDGSNFTLKIRSTKLEDSAMYFCASSAYKQGIFGNTIYFGEGSWLTVV.

The chain couples TRBV27 to TRBJ2-1, with TRBD2 as a possible D gene (6 bases). This CDR3 is built from 14 residues. Trimming left V 6 bases short and J 6 bases short, with 15 bases between. In germline, CDR1 is MNHEY, CDR2 SMNVEV (reference sequence). CDR3 in DNA: TGTGCCAGCAGCGGGGGTCTTTGGAGCAATGAGCAGTTCTTC. Protein: CASSGGLWSNEQFF.

The V gene is TRBV27, the J gene TRBJ1-2; TRBD1 agrees at 9 bases. Trimming at V came to 8 bases and at J to 6 bases, leaving 10 bases not matched to a gene. This CDR3 spans 14 amino acids. CDR1 is MNHEY and CDR2 is SMNVEV in the germline V gene (reference sequence). The CDR3 DNA reads TGTGCCAGCGCACAGGGGGCGTCATTCCATGGCTACACCTTC. Translation: CASAQGASFHGYTF.

The rearrangement uses TRBV4-1 and TRBJ1-2; no firm D call. Germline-derived CDR1 and CDR2 are MGHRA and YSYEKL. CDR3 length equals 17 residues. The V end was cut by 0 bases, the J end by 4 bases, with 18 bases between. The CDR3, as DNA: TGCGCCAGCAGCCAAGATACGGCGGTCCGGGAACCCTATGGCTACACCTTC. Its protein product is CASSQDTAVREPYGYTF.

This chain uses TRBV7-9 with TRBJ1-5; a possible D gene is TRBD1 (5 bases). The CDR3 is 14 amino acids. Per germline, CDR1 SEHNR and CDR2 FQNEAQ (reference sequence). The V end was cut by 11 bases, the J end by 3 bases, with 17 bases between. The CDR3 region has the DNA TGTGCCGTCTCTGCTTCGGGGGACAATCAGCCCCAGCATTTT. Its translation is CAVSASGDNQPQHF.

CDR3 coding DNA: TGTGCCAGCAGCTTGGGGGCTAGCGGGGCCACCGGGGAGCTGTTTTTT. This sequence encodes CASSLGASGATGELFF. The gene calls are TRBV5-4 and TRBJ2-2, with 9 bases fitting TRBD2. V was pared by 0 bases and J by 4 bases, with 4 bases of the junction left unmatched. In germline, CDR1 is SGHNT, CDR2 YYREEE (reference sequence). The CDR3 runs 16 residues.

This chain links TRBV7-9 with TRBJ2-2; perhaps TRBD1 as D (6 bases). The V gene lost 4 bases and the J gene lost 6 bases, with 18 bases spanning the gap. The CDR3 consists of 16 residues. Germline-derived CDR1 and CDR2 are SEHNR and FQNEAQ (reference sequence). As DNA, the CDR3 is TGTGCCAGCAGCTCCCGATCACAGGGCCCAGCCGGGGAGCTGTTTTTT. This sequence encodes CASSSRSQGPAGELFF.

The chain links TRBV9 to TRBJ2-2, with D possibly TRBD2 on 6 matching bases. CDR1 and CDR2 (germline): SGDLS, YYNGEE. Trimming stripped 5 bases from V and 4 bases from J, with 18 bases between. The CDR3 sequence is 16 residues long. Here the CDR3 reads CASSLPRGFGTGELFF. Written as DNA, the CDR3 is TGTGCCAGCAGTCTCCCTCGGGGGTTCGGCACCGGGGAGCTGTTTTTT.